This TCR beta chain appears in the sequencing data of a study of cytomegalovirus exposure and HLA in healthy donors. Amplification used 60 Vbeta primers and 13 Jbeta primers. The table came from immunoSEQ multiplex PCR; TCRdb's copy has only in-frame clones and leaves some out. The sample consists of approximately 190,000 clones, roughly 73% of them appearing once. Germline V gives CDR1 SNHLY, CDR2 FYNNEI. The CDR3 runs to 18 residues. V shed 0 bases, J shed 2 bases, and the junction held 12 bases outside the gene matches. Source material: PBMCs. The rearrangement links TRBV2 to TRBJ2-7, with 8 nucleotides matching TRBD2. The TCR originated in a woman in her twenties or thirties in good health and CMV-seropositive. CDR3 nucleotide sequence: TGTGCCAGCAGTGAAGCAGGGGCAGCGGGGGCGCGAACCTACGAGCAGTACTTC. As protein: CASSEAGAAGARTYEQYF.